This T cell receptor beta chain was recorded in a study of cytotoxic CD8 clonotypes in ibrutinib-treated CLL. Study-wide context: Results showed about 25 partial and 2 complete responses; following median roughly 68 months, approximately 14 remained remitted, approximately twelve advanced.

Overall study findings and caveats: Baseline levels of clonality went above those of age-matched healthy donors and moved with circulating CD8+ T-cell counts.

About this clone: As yet, its antigen is unknown.

Generated by immunoSEQ multiplex PCR, the TCRdb table keeps only in-frame clones and is missing some. The table records over 200,000 clones, just over 70% of them present only once. Germline values: CDR1 PRHDT, CDR2 FYEKMQ (reference sequence). The V gene lost 3 bases and the J gene lost 3 bases, with 8 bases spanning the gap. This CDR3 comprises 13 residues. The specimen comprised PBMCs, sampled after 12 months of ibrutinib treatment. The receptor was isolated from a human donor with chronic lymphocytic leukemia. The chain recombines TRBV13 with TRBJ1-2; no clear D gene. The DNA of the CDR3 is TGTGCCAGCAGCTTCCGGGCCGACTATGGCTACACCTTC. This sequence encodes CASSFRADYGYTF. Using reference TRBV13 and TRBJ1-2 for the parts outside the CDR3, the full variable domain is AAGVIQSPRHLIKEKRETATLKCYPIPRHDTVYWYQQGPGQDPQFLISFYEKMQSDKGSIPDRFSAQQFSDYHSELNMSSLELGDSALYFCASSFRADYGYTFGSGTRLTVV.